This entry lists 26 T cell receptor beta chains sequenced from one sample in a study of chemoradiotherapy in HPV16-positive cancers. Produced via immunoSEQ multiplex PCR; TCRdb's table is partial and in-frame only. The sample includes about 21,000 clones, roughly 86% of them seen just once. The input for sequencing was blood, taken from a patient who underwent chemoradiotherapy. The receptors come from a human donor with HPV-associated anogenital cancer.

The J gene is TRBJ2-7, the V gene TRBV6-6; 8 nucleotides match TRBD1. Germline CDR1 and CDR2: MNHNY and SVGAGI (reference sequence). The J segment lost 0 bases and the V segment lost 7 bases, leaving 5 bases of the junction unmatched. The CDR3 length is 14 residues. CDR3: CASTSTGGSYEQYF. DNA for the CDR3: TGTGCCAGCACCTCAACAGGGGGCTCCTACGAGCAGTACTTC.

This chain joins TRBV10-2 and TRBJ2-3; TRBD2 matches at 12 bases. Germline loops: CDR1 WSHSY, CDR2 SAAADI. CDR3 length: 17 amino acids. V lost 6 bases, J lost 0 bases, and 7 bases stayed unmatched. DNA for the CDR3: TGCGCCAGCAGGGGACTAGCGGGCGGGCTTAGCACAGATACGCAGTATTTT. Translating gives CASRGLAGGLSTDTQYF.

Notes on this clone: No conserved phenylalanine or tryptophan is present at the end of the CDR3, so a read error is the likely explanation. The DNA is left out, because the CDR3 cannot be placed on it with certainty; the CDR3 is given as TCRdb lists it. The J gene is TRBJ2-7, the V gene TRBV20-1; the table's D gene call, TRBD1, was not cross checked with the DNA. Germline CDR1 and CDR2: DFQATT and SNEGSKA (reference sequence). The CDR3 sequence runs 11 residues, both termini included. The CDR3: CSARDAEQVPL.

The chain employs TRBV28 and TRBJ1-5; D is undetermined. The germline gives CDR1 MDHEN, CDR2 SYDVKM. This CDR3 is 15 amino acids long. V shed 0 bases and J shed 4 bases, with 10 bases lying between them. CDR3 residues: CASSLWKLSNQPQHF. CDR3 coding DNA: TGTGCCAGCAGTTTATGGAAACTTTCTAATCAGCCCCAGCATTTT.

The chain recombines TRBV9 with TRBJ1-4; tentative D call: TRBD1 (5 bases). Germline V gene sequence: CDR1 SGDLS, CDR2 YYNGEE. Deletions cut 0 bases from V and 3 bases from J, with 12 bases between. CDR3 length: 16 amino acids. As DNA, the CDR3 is TGTGCCAGCAGCGTAGGAGATCCGGGGGCTAATGAAAAACTGTTTTTT. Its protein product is CASSVGDPGANEKLFF.

CDR3 residues: CASTIPGQSAGYTF. The CDR3 bases are TGTGCCAGCACGATACCGGGACAGAGTGCTGGCTACACCTTC. The chain is built from TRBV6-6 and TRBJ1-2; 7 bases fit TRBD1. The CDR3 extends over 14 amino acids. V was clipped by 7 bases and J by 7 bases; unmatched bases: 12. CDR1 MNHNY and CDR2 SVGAGI come from the germline V gene (reference sequence).

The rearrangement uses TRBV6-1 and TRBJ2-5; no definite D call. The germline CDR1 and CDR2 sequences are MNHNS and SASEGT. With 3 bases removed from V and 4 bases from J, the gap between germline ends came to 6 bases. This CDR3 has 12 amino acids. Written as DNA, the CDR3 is TGTGCCAGCAGTGAGGTTGGAGAGACCCAGTACTTC. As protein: CASSEVGETQYF.

The CDR3 nucleotides are TGCGCCAGCAGCCAAGATGGGCAGGGAGTCAACAATGAGCAGTTCTTC. It translates to CASSQDGQGVNNEQFF. This chain joins TRBV4-1 and TRBJ2-1; possibly TRBD1 or TRBD2 for D (5 bases each). V was clipped by 0 bases and J by 5 bases, with 14 bases between them. This CDR3 is built from 16 residues. CDR1 is MGHRA and CDR2 is YSYEKL in the germline V gene.

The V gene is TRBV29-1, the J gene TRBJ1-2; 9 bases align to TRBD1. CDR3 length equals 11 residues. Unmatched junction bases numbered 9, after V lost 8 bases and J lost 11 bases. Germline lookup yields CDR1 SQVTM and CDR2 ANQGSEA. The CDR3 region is CSTAVTGGYTF. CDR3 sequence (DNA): TGCAGCACTGCCGTGACAGGGGGTTACACCTTC.

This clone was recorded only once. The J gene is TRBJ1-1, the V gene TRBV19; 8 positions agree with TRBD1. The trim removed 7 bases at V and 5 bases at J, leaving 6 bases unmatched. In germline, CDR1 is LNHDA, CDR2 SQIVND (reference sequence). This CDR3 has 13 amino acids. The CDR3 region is CASNRGVGTEAFF. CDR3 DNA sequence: TGTGCCAGTAACAGGGGGGTCGGAACTGAAGCTTTCTTT.

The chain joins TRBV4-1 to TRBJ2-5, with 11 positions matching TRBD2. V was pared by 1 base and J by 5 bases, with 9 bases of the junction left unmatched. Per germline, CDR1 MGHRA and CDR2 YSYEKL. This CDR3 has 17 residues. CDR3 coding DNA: TGCGCCAGCAGCCAAGTACCTAGCGGGAGGTTCGGGGAGACCCAGTACTTC. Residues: CASSQVPSGRFGETQYF.

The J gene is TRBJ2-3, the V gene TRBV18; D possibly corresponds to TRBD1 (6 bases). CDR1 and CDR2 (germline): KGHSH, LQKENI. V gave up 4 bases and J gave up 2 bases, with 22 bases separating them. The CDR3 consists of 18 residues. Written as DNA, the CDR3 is TGTGCCAGCTCACGGCCACTTGGGGGCAGAACCAACACAGATACGCAGTATTTT. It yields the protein CASSRPLGGRTNTDTQYF.

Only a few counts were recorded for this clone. CDR3 protein: CASNWGVEPQHF. In DNA form, the CDR3 reads TGTGCCTCCAATTGGGGGGTTGAGCCCCAGCATTTT. This chain links TRBV19 with TRBJ1-5; TRBD1 might be the D (5 bases). The CDR3 totals 12 residues. Germline values: CDR1 LNHDA, CDR2 SQIVND (reference sequence). Between the trimmed V and J ends, which lost 11 bases and 8 bases, there was a span of 16 bases.

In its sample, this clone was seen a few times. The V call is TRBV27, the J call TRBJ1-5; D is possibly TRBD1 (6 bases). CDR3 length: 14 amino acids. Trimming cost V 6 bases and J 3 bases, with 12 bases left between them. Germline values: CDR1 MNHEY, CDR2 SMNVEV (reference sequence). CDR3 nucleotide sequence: TGTGCCAGCAGCCGGGGGGCCGACAATCAGCCCCAGCATTTT. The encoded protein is CASSRGADNQPQHF.

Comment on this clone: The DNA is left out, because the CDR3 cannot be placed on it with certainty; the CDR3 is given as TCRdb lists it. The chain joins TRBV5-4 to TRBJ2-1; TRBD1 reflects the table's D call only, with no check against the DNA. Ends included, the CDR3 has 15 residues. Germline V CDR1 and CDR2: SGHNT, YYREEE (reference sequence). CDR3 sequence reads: CAVLRQGGTYNEQFF.

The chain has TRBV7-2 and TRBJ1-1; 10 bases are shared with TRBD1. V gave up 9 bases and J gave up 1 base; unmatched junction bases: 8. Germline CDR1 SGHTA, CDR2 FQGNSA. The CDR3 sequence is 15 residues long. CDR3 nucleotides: TGTGCCAGTCGACAGGGGGCGATCACGAACACTGAAGCTTTCTTT. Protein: CASRQGAITNTEAFF. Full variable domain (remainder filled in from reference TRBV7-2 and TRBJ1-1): GAGVSQSPSNKVTEKGKDVELRCDPISGHTALYWYRQSLGQGLEFLIYFQGNSAPDKSGLPSDRFSAERTGGSVSTLTIQRTQQEDSAVYLCASRQGAITNTEAFFGQGTRLTVV.

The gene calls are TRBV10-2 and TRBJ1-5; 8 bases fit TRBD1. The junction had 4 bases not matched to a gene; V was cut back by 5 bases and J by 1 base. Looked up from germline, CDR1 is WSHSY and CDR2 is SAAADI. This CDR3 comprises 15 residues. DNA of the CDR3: TGCGCCAGCAGTTTAGCAGGGGGCAGCAATCAGCCCCAGCATTTT. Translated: CASSLAGGSNQPQHF.

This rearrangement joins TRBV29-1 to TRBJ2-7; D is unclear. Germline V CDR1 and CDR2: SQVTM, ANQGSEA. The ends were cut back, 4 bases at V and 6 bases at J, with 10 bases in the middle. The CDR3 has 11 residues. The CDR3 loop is CSVGFTFEQYF. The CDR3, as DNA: TGCAGCGTTGGTTTTACGTTCGAGCAGTACTTC.

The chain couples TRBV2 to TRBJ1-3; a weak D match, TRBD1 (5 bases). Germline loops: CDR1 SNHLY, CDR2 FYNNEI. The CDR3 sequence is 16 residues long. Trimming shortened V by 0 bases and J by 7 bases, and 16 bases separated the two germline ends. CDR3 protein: CASSEAGRRLRNTIYF. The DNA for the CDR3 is TGTGCCAGCAGTGAAGCGGGACGCCGGTTAAGGAACACCATATATTTT.

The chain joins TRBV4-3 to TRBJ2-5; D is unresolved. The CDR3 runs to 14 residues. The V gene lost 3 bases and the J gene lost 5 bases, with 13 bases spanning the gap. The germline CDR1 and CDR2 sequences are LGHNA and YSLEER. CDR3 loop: CASSQGYPGETQYF. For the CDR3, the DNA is TGCGCCAGCAGCCAGGGCTACCCTGGGGAGACCCAGTACTTC.

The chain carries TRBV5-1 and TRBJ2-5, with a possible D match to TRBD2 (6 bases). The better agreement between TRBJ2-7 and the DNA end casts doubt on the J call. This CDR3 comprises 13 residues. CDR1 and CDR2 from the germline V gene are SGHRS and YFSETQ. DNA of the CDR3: TGCGCCAGCAGCGAATCGGGAGCTTACGAGCAGTACTTC. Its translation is CASSESGAYEQYF.

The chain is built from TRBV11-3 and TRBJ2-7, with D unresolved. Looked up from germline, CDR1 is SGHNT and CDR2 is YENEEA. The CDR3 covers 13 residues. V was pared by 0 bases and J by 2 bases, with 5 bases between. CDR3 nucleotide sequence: TGTGCCAGCAGCTTAGAAGTGGCCTACGAGCAGTACTTC. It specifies CASSLEVAYEQYF.

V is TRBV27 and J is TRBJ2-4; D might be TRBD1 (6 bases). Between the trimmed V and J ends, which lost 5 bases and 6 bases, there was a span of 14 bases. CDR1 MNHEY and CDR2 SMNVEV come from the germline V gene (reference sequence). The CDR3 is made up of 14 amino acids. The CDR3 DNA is TGTGCCAGCAGTGGTAACAGGGCGGGAAACATTCAGTACTTC. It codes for CASSGNRAGNIQYF.

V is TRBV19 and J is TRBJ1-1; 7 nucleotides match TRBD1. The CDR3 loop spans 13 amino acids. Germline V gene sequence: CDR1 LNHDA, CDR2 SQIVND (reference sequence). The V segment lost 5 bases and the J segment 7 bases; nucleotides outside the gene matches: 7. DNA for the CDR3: TGTGCCAGTAGTGGCAGGGGGTGGGGTGAAGCTTTCTTT. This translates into CASSGRGWGEAFF. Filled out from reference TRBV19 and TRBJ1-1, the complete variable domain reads DGGITQSPKYLFRKEGQNVTLSCEQNLNHDAMYWYRQDPGQGLRLIYYSQIVNDFQKGDIAEGYSVSREKKESFPLTVTSAQKNPTAFYLCASSGRGWGEAFFGQGTRLTVV.

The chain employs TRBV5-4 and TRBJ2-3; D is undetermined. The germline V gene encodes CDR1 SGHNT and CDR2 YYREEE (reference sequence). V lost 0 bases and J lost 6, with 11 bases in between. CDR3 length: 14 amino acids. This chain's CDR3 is CASSLGIPPDTQYF. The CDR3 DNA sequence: TGTGCCAGCAGCTTGGGGATACCCCCGGATACGCAGTATTTT.

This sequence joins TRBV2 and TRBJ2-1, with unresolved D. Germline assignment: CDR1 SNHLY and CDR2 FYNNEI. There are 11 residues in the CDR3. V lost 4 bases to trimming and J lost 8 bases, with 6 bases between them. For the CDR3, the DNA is TGTGCCAGCAGTGCCTGGGATGAGCAGTTCTTC. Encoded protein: CASSAWDEQFF.